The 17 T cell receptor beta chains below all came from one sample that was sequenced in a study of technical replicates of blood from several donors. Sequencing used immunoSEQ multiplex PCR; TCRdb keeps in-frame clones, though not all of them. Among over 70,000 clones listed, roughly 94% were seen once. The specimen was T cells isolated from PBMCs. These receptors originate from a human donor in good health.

This chain's CDR3 is CASSARQGMIGGELFF. CDR3 DNA: TGTGCCAGCAGTGCTCGACAGGGTATGATCGGCGGGGAGCTGTTTTTT. The chain uses TRBV2 and TRBJ2-2; TRBD1 agrees at 7 bases. V was clipped by 4 bases and J by 7 bases; unmatched bases: 12. The CDR3 is made up of 16 amino acids. Germline-derived CDR1 and CDR2 are SNHLY and FYNNEI.

CDR3 in DNA: TGTGCCAGCAGGCTCTCGAGACTAGCGGGACAGGAGACCCAGTACTTC. This translates into CASRLSRLAGQETQYF. The chain employs TRBV6-6 and TRBJ2-5; 11 bases are a match to TRBD2. Germline V gene lookup returns CDR1 MNHNY and CDR2 SVGAGI (reference sequence). The junction had 11 bases not matched to a gene; V was cut back by 6 bases and J by 5 bases. This CDR3 comprises 16 residues.

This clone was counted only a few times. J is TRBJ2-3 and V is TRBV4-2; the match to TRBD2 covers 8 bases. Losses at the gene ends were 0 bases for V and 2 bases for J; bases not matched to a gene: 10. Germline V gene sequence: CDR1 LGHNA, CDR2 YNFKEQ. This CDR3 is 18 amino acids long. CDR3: CASSQEVRLAGYTDTQYF. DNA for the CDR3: TGTGCCAGCAGCCAAGAAGTCAGGCTAGCGGGTTACACAGATACGCAGTATTTT.

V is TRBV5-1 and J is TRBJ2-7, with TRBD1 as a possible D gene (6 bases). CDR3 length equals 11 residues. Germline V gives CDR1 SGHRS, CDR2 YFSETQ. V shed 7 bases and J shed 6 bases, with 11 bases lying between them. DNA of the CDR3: TGCGCCAGCGGGGGCGGTCCCGAGCAGTACTTC. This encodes CASGGGPEQYF.

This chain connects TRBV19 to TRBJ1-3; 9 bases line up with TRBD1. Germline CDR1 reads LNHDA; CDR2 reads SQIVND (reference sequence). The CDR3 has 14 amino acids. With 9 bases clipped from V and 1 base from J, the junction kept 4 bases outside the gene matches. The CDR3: CASGTGSSGNTIYF. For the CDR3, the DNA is TGTGCCAGCGGGACAGGGAGTTCTGGAAACACCATATATTTT.

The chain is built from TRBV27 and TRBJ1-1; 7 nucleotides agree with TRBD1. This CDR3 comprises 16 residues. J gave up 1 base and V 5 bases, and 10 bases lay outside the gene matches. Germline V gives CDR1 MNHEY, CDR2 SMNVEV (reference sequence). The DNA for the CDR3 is TGTGCCAGCAGTCCAAGTACAGGGGAACGGAACACTGAAGCTTTCTTT. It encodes CASSPSTGERNTEAFF.

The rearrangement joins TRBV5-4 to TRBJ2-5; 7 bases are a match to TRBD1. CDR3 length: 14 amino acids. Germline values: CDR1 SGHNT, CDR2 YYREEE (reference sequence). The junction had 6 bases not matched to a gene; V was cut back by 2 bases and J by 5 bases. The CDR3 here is CASSFNRGSETQYF. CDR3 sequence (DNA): TGTGCCAGCAGCTTTAACAGGGGTTCTGAGACCCAGTACTTC.

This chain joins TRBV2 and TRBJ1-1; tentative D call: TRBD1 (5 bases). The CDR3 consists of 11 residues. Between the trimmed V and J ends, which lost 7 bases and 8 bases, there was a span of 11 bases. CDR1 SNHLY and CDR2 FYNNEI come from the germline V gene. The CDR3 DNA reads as TGTGCCAGCATTTTATCAGGGGAAGCTTTCTTT. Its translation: CASILSGEAFF.

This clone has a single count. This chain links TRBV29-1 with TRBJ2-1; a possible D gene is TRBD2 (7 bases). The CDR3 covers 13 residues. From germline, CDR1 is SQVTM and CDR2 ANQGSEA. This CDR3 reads CSASRGGDNEQFF. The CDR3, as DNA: TGCAGTGCTTCAAGAGGGGGGGACAATGAGCAGTTCTTC.

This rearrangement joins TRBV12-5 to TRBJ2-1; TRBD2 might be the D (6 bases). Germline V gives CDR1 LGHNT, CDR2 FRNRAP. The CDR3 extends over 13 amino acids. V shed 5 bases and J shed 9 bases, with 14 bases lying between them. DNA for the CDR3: TGTGCTAGTGGTCCAAATACGGGAGCTGAGCAGTTCTTC. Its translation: CASGPNTGAEQFF. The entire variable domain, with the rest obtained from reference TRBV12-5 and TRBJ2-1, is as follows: DARVTQTPRHKVTEMGQEVTMRCQPILGHNTVFWYRQTMMQGLELLAYFRNRAPLDDSGMPKDRFSAEMPDATLATLKIQPSEPRDSAVYFCASGPNTGAEQFFGPGTRLTVL.

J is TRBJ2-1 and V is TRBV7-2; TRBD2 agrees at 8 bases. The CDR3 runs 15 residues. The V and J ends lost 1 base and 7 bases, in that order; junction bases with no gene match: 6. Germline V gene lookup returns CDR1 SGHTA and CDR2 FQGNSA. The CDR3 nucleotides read TGTGCCAGCAGCTTAGACCAGCGGGAGCTGAATGAGCAGTTCTTC. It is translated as CASSLDQRELNEQFF. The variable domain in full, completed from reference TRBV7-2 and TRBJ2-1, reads GAGVSQSPSNKVTEKGKDVELRCDPISGHTALYWYRQSLGQGLEFLIYFQGNSAPDKSGLPSDRFSAERTGGSVSTLTIQRTQQEDSAVYLCASSLDQRELNEQFFGPGTRLTVL.

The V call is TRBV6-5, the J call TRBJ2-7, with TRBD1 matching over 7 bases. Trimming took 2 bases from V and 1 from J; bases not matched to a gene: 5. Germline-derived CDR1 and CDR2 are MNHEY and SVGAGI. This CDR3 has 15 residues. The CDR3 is CASSYTRTGSYEQYF. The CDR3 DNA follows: TGTGCCAGCAGTTACACCCGGACAGGTTCCTACGAGCAGTACTTC.

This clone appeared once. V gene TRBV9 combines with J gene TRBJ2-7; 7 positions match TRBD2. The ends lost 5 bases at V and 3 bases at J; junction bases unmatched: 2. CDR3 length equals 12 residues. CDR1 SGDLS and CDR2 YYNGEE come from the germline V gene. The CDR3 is CASSGRDYEQYF. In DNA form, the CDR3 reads TGTGCCAGCAGTGGGAGGGACTACGAGCAGTACTTC. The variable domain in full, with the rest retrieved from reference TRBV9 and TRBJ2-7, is DSGVTQTPKHLITATGQRVTLRCSPRSGDLSVYWYQQSLDQGLQFLIQYYNGEERAKGNILERFSAQQFPDLHSELNLSSLELGDSALYFCASSGRDYEQYFGPGTRLTVT.

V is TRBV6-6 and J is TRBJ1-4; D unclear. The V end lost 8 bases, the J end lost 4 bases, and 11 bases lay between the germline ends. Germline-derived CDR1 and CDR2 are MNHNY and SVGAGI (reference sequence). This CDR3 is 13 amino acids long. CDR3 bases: TGTGCCAGCGGGAGACTGTTTAATGAAAAACTGTTTTTT. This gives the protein CASGRLFNEKLFF.

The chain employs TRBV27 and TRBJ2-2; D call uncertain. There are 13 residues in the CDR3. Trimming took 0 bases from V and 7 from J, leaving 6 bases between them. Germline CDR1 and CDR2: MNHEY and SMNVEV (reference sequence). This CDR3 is CASSLSGDGELFF. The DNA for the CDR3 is TGTGCCAGCAGTTTATCAGGAGACGGGGAGCTGTTTTTT.

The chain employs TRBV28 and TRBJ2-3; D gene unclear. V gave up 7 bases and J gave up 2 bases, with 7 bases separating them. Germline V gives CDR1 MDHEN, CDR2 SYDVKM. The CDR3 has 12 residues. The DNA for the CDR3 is TGTGCCAGCATTCTGTCCACAGATACGCAGTATTTT. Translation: CASILSTDTQYF.

CDR3 region: CASSEGRGAKRHEQYF. The DNA for the CDR3 is TGCGCCAGCAGTGAGGGGCGCGGGGCAAAGCGACACGAGCAGTACTTC. The chain uses TRBV10-1 and TRBJ2-7; weak D call: TRBD2 (6 bases). This CDR3 comprises 16 residues. Germline lookup yields CDR1 WNHNN and CDR2 SYGVQD (reference sequence). Trimming pared 2 bases from V and 5 bases from J, leaving 19 bases between.